The subject of this entry is one T cell receptor (beta chain). The CDR3 totals 14 residues. Germline CDR1 reads MNHEY; CDR2 reads SVGEGT. Trimming stripped 9 bases from V and 1 base from J, with 15 bases between. The repertoire was sequenced with immunoSEQ multiplex PCR; TCRdb's copy has only in-frame clones and lacks some. The data contain about 120,000 clones, 65% to 85% of them singletons. The data stem from a study of blood T cell repertoires in COVID-19. The specimen sequenced was peripheral blood. The chain couples TRBV6-2 or TRBV6-3 to TRBJ1-1; a weak D match, TRBD1 (6 bases). The receptor comes from a woman in her 70s with acute or convalescent COVID-19. The CDR3 sequence: CASSTGFRNTEAFF. CDR3 DNA sequence: TGTGCCAGTAGTACAGGGTTTCGGAACACTGAAGCTTTCTTT.